This note documents a single TCR beta chain sequence. Its antigen is currently not known. The input lacks base qualities; no much larger clone sits a single base away. A second Seattle source provided samples from volunteer blood donors who had recovered from COVID-19. Whole blood was collected in K2EDTA tubes by collaborating institutions according to the institutions' own protocols. Collaborator samples were shipped for TCRbeta analysis as frozen whole blood, isolated PBMCs, or DNA extracted from either sample type. This sample stems from a study of blood T cell repertoires in COVID-19 (TCRdb year 2020). Regarding the research as a whole: Samples covering the acute and convalescent phases of COVID-19 were provided by collaborators in the United States, Italy and Spain. The material from the prospective study consisted of cDNA or gDNA derived from T cells, B-cell-depleted T cells, or PBMCs. Deeply sampled blood TCRbeta repertoires from subjects exposed to, actively infected with, or recovered from COVID-19 were included in the dataset. The repertoires were made available in a free public database intended to serve as a resource for research on the immune response to SARS-CoV-2. The samples were drawn from two sources: the first 160 participants of the ongoing ImmuneRACE study, and 1,200 or so subjects contributed by 6 global collaborators. A de-identified subject ID, COVID-19 status, age in years and sex were almost always included in the sample metadata. HLA class I and class II types, where available, came from metadata supplied by the sample provider rather than from assay-based typing.

Broad study findings and their caveats: The quantity of clinical and demographic metadata differed by source and by participant and was supplied without curation.

The germline V gene gives CDR1 as SGHTA and CDR2 as FQGNSA. V loses 1 base at its end and J loses 3 bases; junction bases beyond the gene matches: 3. Its CDR3 holds 14 amino acids, cysteine through phenylalanine. Here the CDR3 DNA is all that survives: 42 bases in frame from base 1. TCRbeta CDR3 regions were amplified from genomic DNA using the immunoSEQ Assay, a bias-controlled multiplex PCR. From the authors' description of their analysis: Within the assay, amplification of reference gene primers was used to estimate how many nucleated cells each sample contained. To quantify the absolute abundance of each unique TCRbeta CDR3 rearrangement, sequence reads were collapsed and filtered. For each sample, productive Simpson clonality was calculated by taking the square root of Simpson's diversity index across productive rearrangements. The source is immuneACCESS, and TCRdb retained only in-frame sequences with V and J called. Part of the clones is not carried over; for the studies checked, unresolved V genes explain less than half of this, and the remainder is unexplained. The D gene and trimming were derived from the DNA, and the V and J assignments and clone size from that table. The sample data list hundreds of thousands of clones, and about 90% of these were observed just once. The top ten clones comprise roughly 2.2% of the sample.

The sequence is built from TRBV7-2 and TRBJ2-7; TRBD2 aligns with 7 central bases. The receptor was isolated from a woman between 50 and 59 years old who had recovered from COVID-19. Sequenced sample: peripheral blood. The CDR3: CASSLVGEGYEQYF. The nucleotides read TGTGCCAGCAGCTTAGTAGGGGAGGGCTACGAGCAGTACTTC. Extended through the reference TRBV7-2 and TRBJ2-7 proteins, this CDR3 yields the full variable domain: GAGVSQSPSNKVTEKGKDVELRCDPISGHTALYWYRQSLGQGLEFLIYFQGNSAPDKSGLPSDRFSAERTGGSVSTLTIQRTQQEDSAVYLCASSLVGEGYEQYFGPGTRLTVT.